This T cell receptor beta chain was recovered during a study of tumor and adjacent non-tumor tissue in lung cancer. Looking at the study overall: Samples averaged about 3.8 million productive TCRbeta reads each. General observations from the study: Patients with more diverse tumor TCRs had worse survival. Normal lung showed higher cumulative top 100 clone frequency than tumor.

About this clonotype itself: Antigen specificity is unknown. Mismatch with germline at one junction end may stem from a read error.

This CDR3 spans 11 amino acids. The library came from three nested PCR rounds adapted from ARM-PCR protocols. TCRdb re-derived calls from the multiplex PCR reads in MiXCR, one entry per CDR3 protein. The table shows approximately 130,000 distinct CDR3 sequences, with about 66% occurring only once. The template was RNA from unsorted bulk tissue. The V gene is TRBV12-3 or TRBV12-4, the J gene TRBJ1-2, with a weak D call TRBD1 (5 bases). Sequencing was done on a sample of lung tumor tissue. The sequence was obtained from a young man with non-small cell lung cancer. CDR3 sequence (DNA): TGTGCCAGCTGTTTAGGGGTTGACTACACCTTC. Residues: CASCLGVDYTF.